This record covers a single T cell receptor beta chain. Its antigen is undetermined. A read error may produce the germline difference seen at one junction end. The record originates from a study of T cell responses to AZD1222 COVID-19 vaccine. About the study: Recipients boosted at about 4 weeks or about 12 weeks are pooled. Study results and caveats: Clonal diversity was possibly underestimated, and white British individuals and females predominated among donors. Just a handful of people given AZD1222 tested seropositive at baseline. The study reported that nearly half of spike-specific TCRs target unmutated variant regions.

The CDR3 is made up of 12 amino acids. The germline V gene encodes CDR1 SNHLY and CDR2 FYNNEI. Profiled with immunoSEQ multiplex PCR; TCRdb holds only in-frame clones, not every one. The table has more than 150,000 clones, 94% seen once. This TCR came from an adult in good health. The V call is TRBV2, the J call TRBJ1-2; D ambiguous. The input for sequencing was peripheral blood, taken on day 0 of AZD1222 vaccination. CDR3 residues: CTSSDGPKGYTF. Here the CDR3 DNA reads TGTACCAGCAGTGATGGACCGAAGGGCTACACCTTC.